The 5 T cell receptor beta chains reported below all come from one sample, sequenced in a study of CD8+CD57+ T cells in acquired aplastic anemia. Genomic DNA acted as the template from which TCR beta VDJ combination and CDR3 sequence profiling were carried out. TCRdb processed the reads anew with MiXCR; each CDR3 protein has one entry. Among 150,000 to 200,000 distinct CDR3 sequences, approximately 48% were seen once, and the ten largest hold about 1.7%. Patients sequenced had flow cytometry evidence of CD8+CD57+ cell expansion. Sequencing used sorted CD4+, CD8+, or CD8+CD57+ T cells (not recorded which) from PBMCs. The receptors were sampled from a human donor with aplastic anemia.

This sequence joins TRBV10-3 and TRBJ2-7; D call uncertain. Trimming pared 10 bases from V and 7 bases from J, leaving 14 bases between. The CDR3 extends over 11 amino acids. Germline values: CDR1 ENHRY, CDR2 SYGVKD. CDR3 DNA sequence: TGTGCCAGCCAAACAGAGTATGAGCAGTACTTC. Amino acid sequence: CASQTEYEQYF.

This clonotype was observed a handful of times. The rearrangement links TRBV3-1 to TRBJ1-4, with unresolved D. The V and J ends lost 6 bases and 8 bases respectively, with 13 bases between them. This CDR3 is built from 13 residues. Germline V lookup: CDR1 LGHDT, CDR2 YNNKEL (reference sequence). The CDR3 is CASSQNGGEKLFF. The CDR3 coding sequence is TGTGCCAGCAGTCAGAATGGCGGGGAAAAACTGTTTTTT. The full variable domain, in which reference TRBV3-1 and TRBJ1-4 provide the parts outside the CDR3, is DTAVSQTPKYLVTQMGNDKSIKCEQNLGHDTMYWYKQDSKKFLKIMFSYNNKELIINETVPNRFSPKSPDKAHLNLHINSLELGDSAVYFCASSQNGGEKLFFGSGTQLSVL.

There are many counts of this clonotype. The CDR3 loop is CSATYTSDYEQYF. The CDR3 coding sequence is TGCAGTGCGACTTATACAAGCGACTACGAGCAGTACTTC. The rearrangement uses TRBV20-1 and TRBJ2-7; the D is unclear. The CDR3 loop spans 13 amino acids. CDR1 and CDR2 (germline): DFQATT, SNEGSKA (reference sequence). Trimming left V 6 bases short and J 3 bases short, with 15 bases between.

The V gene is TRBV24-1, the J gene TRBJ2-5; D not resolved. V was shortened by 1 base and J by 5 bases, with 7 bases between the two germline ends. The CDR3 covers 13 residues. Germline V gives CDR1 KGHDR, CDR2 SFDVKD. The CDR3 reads CATSDLRWETQYF. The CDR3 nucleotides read TGTGCCACCAGTGATTTACGCTGGGAGACCCAGTACTTC.

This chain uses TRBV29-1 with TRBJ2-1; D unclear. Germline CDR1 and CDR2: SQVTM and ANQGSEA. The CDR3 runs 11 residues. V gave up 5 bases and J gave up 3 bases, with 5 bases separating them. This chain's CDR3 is CSVRDYNEQFF. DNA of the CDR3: TGCAGCGTTCGAGACTACAATGAGCAGTTCTTC.